This T cell receptor (beta chain) was sequenced for a study of T cell changes during pregnancy in multiple sclerosis. The sample holds a few counts of this clone. The CDR3 runs to 17 residues. V lost 4 bases, J lost 3 bases, and 8 bases stayed unmatched. Per germline, CDR1 KGHSH and CDR2 LQKENI. Here immunoSEQ multiplex PCR was the method, and the copy in TCRdb shows in-frame clones only, minus some. In the table there are about 87,000 clones, around 93% of which are singletons. The rearrangement joins TRBV18 to TRBJ2-7; 14 nucleotides match TRBD2. Specimen: peripheral blood, collected in the third trimester of pregnancy. This sequence originates from a female donor in good health, enrolled as a control in a pregnancy study. In DNA form, the CDR3 reads TGTGCCAGCTCACTTAAAACGGGGACTAGCGGGAGCTACGAGCAGTACTTC. Translated: CASSLKTGTSGSYEQYF.